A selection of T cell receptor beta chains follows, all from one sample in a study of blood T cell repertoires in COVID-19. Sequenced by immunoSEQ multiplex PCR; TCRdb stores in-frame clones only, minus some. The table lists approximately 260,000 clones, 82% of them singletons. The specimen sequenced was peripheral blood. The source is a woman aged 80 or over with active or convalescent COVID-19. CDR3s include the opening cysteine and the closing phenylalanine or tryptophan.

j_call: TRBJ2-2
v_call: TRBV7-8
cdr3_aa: CASSLSGSTNTGELFF

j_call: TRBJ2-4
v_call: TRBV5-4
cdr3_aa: CASSLAPGGAGNIQYF

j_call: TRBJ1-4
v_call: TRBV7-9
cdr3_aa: CASSDGTGSEKLFF

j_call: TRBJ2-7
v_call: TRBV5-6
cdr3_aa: CASSYGRAYEQYF

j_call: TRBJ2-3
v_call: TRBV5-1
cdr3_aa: CASSSTSGGGNTQYF

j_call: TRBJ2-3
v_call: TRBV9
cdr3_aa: CASSVGLAARTDTQYF

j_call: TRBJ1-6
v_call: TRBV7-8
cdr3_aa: CASSPAGAQVSPLHF

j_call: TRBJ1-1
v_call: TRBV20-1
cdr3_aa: CSASATGKAEAFF

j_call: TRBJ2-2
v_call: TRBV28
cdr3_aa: CASSFVTSGGHRTNTGELFF

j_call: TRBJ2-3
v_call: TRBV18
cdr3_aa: CASSPLSGTDTQYF

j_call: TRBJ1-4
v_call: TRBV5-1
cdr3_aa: CASSFGHRQGGAEKLFF

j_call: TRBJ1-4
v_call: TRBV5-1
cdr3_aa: CASSPVGTLEAEKLFF

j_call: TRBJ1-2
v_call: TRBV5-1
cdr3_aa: CASSLGQGAEFQGYTF

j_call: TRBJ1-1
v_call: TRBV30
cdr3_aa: CAWTYAVSEAFF

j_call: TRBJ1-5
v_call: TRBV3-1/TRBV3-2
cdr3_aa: CASSQAGIGQPQHF

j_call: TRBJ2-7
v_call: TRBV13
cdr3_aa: CASSFHRDTYEQYF

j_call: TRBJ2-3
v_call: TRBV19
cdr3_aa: CASSIYRTDTQYF

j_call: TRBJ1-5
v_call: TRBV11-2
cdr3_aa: CASSLAGGQPQHF

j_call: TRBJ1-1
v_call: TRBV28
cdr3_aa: CASSFPGRTEAFF

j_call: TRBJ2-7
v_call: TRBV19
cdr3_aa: CASSLRQEASYEQYF

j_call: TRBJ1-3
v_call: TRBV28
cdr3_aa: CASSLVRAGNTIYF

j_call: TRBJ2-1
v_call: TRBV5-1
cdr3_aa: CASQRTSGTYEQFF

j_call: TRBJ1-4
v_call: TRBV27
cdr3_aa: CASSSTPYNEKLFF

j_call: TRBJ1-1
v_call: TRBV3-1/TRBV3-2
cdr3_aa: CASSQGQWGKRNTEAFF

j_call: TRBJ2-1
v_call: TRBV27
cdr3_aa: CASSARDYYNEQFF

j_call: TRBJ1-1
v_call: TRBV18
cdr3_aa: CASSSGGQGRTEAFF

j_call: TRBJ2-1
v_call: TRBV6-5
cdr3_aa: CASSQGPYNEQFF

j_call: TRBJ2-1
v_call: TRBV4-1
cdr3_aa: CASSRTELLNNEQFF

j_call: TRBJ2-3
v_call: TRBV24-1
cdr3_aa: CATSDPRTGPTDTQYF

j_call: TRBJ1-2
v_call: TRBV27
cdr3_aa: CASGNRANYGYTF

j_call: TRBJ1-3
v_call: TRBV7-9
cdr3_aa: CASSSSGVASGNTIYF

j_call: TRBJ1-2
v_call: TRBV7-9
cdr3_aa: CASSSQGGGYTF

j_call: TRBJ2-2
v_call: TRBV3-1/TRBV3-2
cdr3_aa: CASSPRLARGELFF

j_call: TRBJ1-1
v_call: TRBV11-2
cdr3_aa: CASSSQQGAAFF

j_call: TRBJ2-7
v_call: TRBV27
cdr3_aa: CASSSLRGGTYEQYF

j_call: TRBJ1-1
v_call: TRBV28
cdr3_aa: CASSPRTGSFSNTEAFF

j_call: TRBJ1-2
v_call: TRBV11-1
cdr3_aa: CASSPLLYGYTF

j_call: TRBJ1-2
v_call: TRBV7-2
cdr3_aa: CASSLQTGSGGYTF

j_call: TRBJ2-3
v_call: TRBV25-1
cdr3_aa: CASSEYNGDTQYF

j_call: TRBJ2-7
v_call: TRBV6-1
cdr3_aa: CASSDFFRDRTHEQYF

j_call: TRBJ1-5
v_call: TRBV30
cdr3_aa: CAWSSGPGQPQHF

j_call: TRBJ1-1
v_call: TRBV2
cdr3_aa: CASSGVGGQNTEAFF

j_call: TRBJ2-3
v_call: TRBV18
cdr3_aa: CASSPQTSVTDTQYF

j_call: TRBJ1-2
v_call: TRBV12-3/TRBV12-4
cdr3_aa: CASSLGQSYGYTF

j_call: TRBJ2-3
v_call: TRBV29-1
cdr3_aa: CSVEGPADRAPDTQYF

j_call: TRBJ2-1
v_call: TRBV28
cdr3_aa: CASSFPQIYNEQFF

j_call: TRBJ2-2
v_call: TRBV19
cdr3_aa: CASSRGLNEGGELFF

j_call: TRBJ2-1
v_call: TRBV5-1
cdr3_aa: CASSLVGGSSYNEQFF

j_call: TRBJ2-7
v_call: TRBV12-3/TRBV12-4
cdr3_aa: CASSFDRTYEQYF

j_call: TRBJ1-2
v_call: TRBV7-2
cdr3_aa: CASSPDSRNYGYTF

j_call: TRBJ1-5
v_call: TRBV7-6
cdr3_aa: CASSSGQGNQPQHF

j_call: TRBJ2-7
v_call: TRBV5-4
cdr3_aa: CASSYGTSGTYEQYF

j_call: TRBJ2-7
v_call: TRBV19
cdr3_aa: CASRDGTDYEQYF

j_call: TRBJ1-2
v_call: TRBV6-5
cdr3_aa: CASSFRGAYGYTF